This T cell receptor (beta chain) was observed in a study of T-cell reconstitution after alpha-beta-depleted transplantation in children. The authors prepared the TCRbeta library with unique molecular identifiers. One entry per CDR3 protein, called by TCRdb with MiXCR from the PCR reads. Of about 830,000 distinct CDR3 sequences in the sample, around 17% were seen once. Findings and limits, study-wide: Recipient T cells and thymic progenitors that survived were the source of the high TCRbeta diversity seen at day 60 in some patients. Several hundred expanded graft clones reportedly supplied alpha-beta T cells about two months after transplant. The main origin of T-cell counts and diversity one year after transplant was newly produced T cells.

With respect to this clonotype: Its target is not known.

V dropped 5 bases and J dropped 6 bases, with 15 bases sitting between them. The CDR3 loop spans 14 amino acids. Looked up from germline, CDR1 is SEHNR and CDR2 is FQNEAQ (reference sequence). This receptor was identified in a male patient between 10 and 17 years old who had a stem cell transplant for acute lymphoblastic leukemia, so the T cells may come from the graft donor. The sequencing here drew on PBMCs, mostly from graft donor cells, taken 360 days after TCRalphabeta/CD19-depleted stem cell transplant. V usage is TRBV7-9 and J usage is TRBJ2-3; D possibly uses TRBD1 or TRBD2 (6 bases each). CDR3 in DNA: TGTGCCAGCAGCCTTCGGGGGCAGGGCGATACGCAGTATTTT. It is translated as CASSLRGQGDTQYF.